This T cell receptor beta chain was captured in a study of blood T cell repertoires in COVID-19. Turning to the study itself: Acute and convalescent COVID-19 samples came from the United States, Italy and Spain.

This clone has a single count. This sample includes further DNA sequences coding for the same CDR3. Clones were sequenced by immunoSEQ multiplex PCR, and TCRdb holds only the in-frame ones, with some missing. This sample carries 60,000 to 85,000 clones, roughly three quarters of them seen once, and the ten largest clones take 20% to 25%. This TCR was sampled from a man between 65 and 85 years old with acute or convalescent COVID-19. The sequencing sample was made of peripheral blood.

CDR3 sequence: CASSSQGYSNQPQHF. In DNA form, the CDR3 reads TGTGCCAGCAGCTCCCAGGGTTATAGCAATCAGCCCCAGCATTTT. The rearrangement links TRBV7-2 to TRBJ1-5; D is possibly TRBD1 (5 bases). Trimming shortened V by 4 bases and J by 0 bases, and 10 bases separated the two germline ends. The CDR3 sequence is 15 residues long. Germline loops: CDR1 SGHTA, CDR2 FQGNSA.